A single sample is the source of the 5 T cell receptor beta chains below, sequenced in a study of radiation and T cells in renal cell carcinoma. Indicated time point: blood 4 weeks post-SBRT, at nephrectomy. The sample's treatment: 15 Gy SBRT to primary tumor, nephrectomy 4 weeks later. The repertoire was sequenced with immunoSEQ multiplex PCR; TCRdb's copy has only in-frame clones and lacks some. This sample has 75,000 to 90,000 clones; around 89% occur once, and the top ten carry 5.5% to 7%. This material consisted of blood, taken from a patient whose treatment included radiotherapy and nephrectomy. The receptors here all came from a woman aged 70-85 years with renal cell carcinoma.

The chain is built from TRBV4-2 and TRBJ2-7, with TRBD2 matching 13 bases. The CDR3 sequence is 14 residues long. CDR1 and CDR2 (germline): LGHNA, YNFKEQ. Trimming at V came to 3 bases and at J to 6 bases, leaving 2 bases not matched to a gene. The CDR3 DNA reads TGTGCCAGCAGCCAGGGACTAGCGGGAAGCGAGCAGTACTTC. It specifies CASSQGLAGSEQYF.

This chain links TRBV19 with TRBJ1-4; 10 bases are shared with TRBD1. The CDR3 has 16 amino acids. Germline CDR1 reads LNHDA; CDR2 reads SQIVND (reference sequence). V shed 6 bases, J shed 8 bases, and the junction held 12 bases outside the gene matches. The DNA for the CDR3 is TGTGCCAGTAGCCCCCTCCGACAGGGGGCGGGAGAAAAACTGTTTTTT. This encodes CASSPLRQGAGEKLFF.

This clone was recorded a few times. The chain has TRBV19 and TRBJ1-1; 7 bases agree with TRBD1. From germline, CDR1 is LNHDA and CDR2 SQIVND (reference sequence). The V and J ends lost 5 bases and 0 bases, in that order; junction bases with no gene match: 9. The CDR3 covers 16 residues. CDR3 DNA sequence: TGTGCCAGTAGTTCCCGGGACAGAGTAATGAACACTGAAGCTTTCTTT. Protein: CASSSRDRVMNTEAFF.

On this clone: The junction shows a germline mismatch at one end, possibly a read error. The chain has TRBV7-7 and TRBJ2-5; 12 nucleotides agree with TRBD2. The CDR3 is made up of 17 amino acids. CDR1 is SSHAT, CDR2 FNYEAQ, per germline (reference sequence). Written as DNA, the CDR3 is TGTGCTAGCAGCTTAACAGCTAGCGGGGGGGCCCAAGAGACCCAGTACTTC. Protein: CASSLTASGGAQETQYF.

V is TRBV7-6 and J is TRBJ2-5; 13 nucleotides agree with TRBD2. The germline CDR1 and CDR2 sequences are SGHVS and FNYEAQ. With V trimmed by 6 bases and J by 4 bases, 8 bases remained unmatched. This CDR3 spans 16 amino acids. The CDR3, as DNA: TGTGCCAGCAGTTTGGGACTAGCGGGGTTCGGAGAGACCCAGTACTTC. Protein: CASSLGLAGFGETQYF.